This T cell receptor (beta chain) was profiled in a study of blood T cell repertoires in COVID-19. Study summary: Samples came from the United States, Italy and Spain, spanning acute and convalescent COVID-19.

The V gene end was trimmed by 0 bases and the J gene end by 10 bases; junction bases not matched to a gene: 7. Germline CDR1 SGHRS, CDR2 YFSETQ. This CDR3 has 16 residues. Assay: immunoSEQ multiplex PCR; the TCRdb copy retains only in-frame clones and omits some. Counted here are 76,000 or so clones, 82% occurring once; the ten biggest clones make up more than 9.5%. This chain links TRBV5-1 with TRBJ2-1; 13 bases are shared with TRBD2. The specimen was peripheral blood. This receptor was taken from a man aged 45-60 years with acute or convalescent COVID-19. This CDR3 is CASSLVGTSGIGEQFF. CDR3 bases: TGCGCCAGCAGCTTGGTGGGGACTAGCGGGATTGGGGAGCAGTTCTTC.